The rows below give T cell receptor beta chains drawn from one sample of a study of blood T cell repertoires in COVID-19. Generated by immunoSEQ multiplex PCR, the TCRdb table keeps only in-frame clones and is missing some. The sample has roughly 230,000 clones, roughly 80% seen once; the top ten hold roughly a tenth. The sequenced sample was peripheral blood. The receptors were gathered from a woman over 75 with COVID-19, enrolled during active disease. CDR3s include the opening cysteine and the closing phenylalanine or tryptophan. D genes are given only for firm matches. Rows may omit the clone size; those that give it use once, few, many or a size class.

d_gene,j_gene,len,abundance,v_gene,CDR3nt,CDR3aa
TRBD1,TRBJ2-3,16,once,TRBV6-4,TGTGCCAGCAGGAGGACAGGGTTCTCTAGCACAGATACGCAGTATTTT,CASRRTGFSSTDTQYF
TRBD1,TRBJ1-2,17,NA,TRBV6-2/TRBV6-3,TGTGCCAGCAGCCCCCAACGGGACGACAGGGGGCGCGGAGGCTACACCTTC,CASSPQRDDRGRGGYTF
TRBD2,TRBJ2-5,15,NA,TRBV3-1/TRBV3-2,TGTGCCAGCAGCCCGGGACTAGCGGGGGGAAAGACCCAGTACTTC,CASSPGLAGGKTQYF
TRBD1,TRBJ2-1,13,once,TRBV10-3,TGTGCCATTAAGACAGGGACGGACAATGAGCAGTTCTTC,CAIKTGTDNEQFF
TRBD1,TRBJ1-4,18,NA,TRBV18,TGTGCCAGCTCACTCAACCTTAACAGGGGAGCAACTAATGAAAAACTGTTTTTT,CASSLNLNRGATNEKLFF
TRBD1,TRBJ1-1,13,NA,TRBV11-2,TGTGCCAGCAGCTTACACAGGGGGACTGAAGCTTTCTTT,CASSLHRGTEAFF
TRBD1,TRBJ1-2,14,NA,TRBV7-3,TGTGCCAGCAGCGAGGGACAGGGTAACTATGGCTACACCTTC,CASSEGQGNYGYTF
TRBD2,TRBJ2-7,16,NA,TRBV7-2,TGTGCCAGCAGCTCCGCCGGGACTAGCGGGGTGGGAGAGCAGTACTTC,CASSSAGTSGVGEQYF
TRBD2,TRBJ2-1,17,NA,TRBV3-1/TRBV3-2,TGTGCCAGCAGCCGAGTTAGCGGGGGAAGCTCCTACAATGAGCAGTTCTTC,CASSRVSGGSSYNEQFF
TRBD1,TRBJ1-6,15,NA,TRBV7-9,TGTGCCAGCAGCTTACTGACAGGGGGTTCTTCACCCCTCCACTTT,CASSLLTGGSSPLHF
TRBD1,TRBJ1-6,15,NA,TRBV19,TGTGCCAGTAGTACTGGACAGGGTCTTGGGTCACCCCTCCACTTT,CASSTGQGLGSPLHF
NA,TRBJ1-1,17,NA,TRBV21-1,TGTGCCAGCAGGTCAAAGGGTAGAAACCCGAGGGGGACTGAAGCTTTCTTT,CASRSKGRNPRGTEAFF
TRBD1,TRBJ2-2,14,NA,TRBV5-1,TGCGCCAGCAGCTTGGAGGGGGCTATCGGGGAGCTGTTTTTT,CASSLEGAIGELFF
NA,TRBJ1-2,12,NA,TRBV10-3,TGTGCCATCAGCCGGGACACCTATGGCTACACCTTC,CAISRDTYGYTF
NA,TRBJ2-7,13,NA,TRBV27,TGTGCCAGCAGCAACAGGGCCTACTACGAGCAGTACTTC,CASSNRAYYEQYF